The entry below gives a single T cell receptor beta chain sequence along with its context. Its antigen is unknown. Per-base qualities were not stored, and no clone one base away is much larger. The library relied on 5' RACE. For sequencing, an Illumina HiSeq 2500 was employed. A second PCR of roughly 6 to 11 cycles was run with a J-beta primer mix and a sample-barcoded 5' primer. A unique molecular identifier was introduced onto each TCR beta cDNA molecule by a template-switch 5' adaptor carrying 12 random nucleotides. Each sample yielded at least 3 million CDR3-containing paired-end reads. All of the RNA was converted into first-strand cDNA using the Mint cDNA synthesis kit, with a TRBC-specific oligonucleotide serving as the primer. All cDNA was treated with uracil-DNA glycosylase and then went through a first 18-cycle PCR with the universal primers M1SS and BC2_uni_R. The source study handled its data this way. Normalization of each sample was performed by random selection of 1 million high-quality reads, each carrying a distinct molecular identifier. Instead of being binned into consensus sequences, reads with shared molecular identifiers were discarded. MiTCR, with a Q25 quality threshold and the strictest error-elimination algorithm, was used for CDR3 identification, clonotype clustering and error correction. A nonparametric unseen species model using Euler transformation provided a lower-bound estimate of total TCR beta diversity. The raw public reads went through TCRdb reprocessing: fastp at Q25, MiXCR clone calling, in-frame beta chains kept. Merged by CDR3 protein, the rows form single entries marked with the most common genes and DNA. TCRdb's processing, not the study's, gives the V and J calls here. This sample gives about 1.4 million distinct CDR3 sequences in total; almost 60% of them show up just once. Over 5% of the sample comes from the top ten.

This entry comes from a study of blood T cells in healthy people across ages (dated by TCRdb to about 2015). Regarding the complete study: Template switching captured roughly one uniquely barcoded TCR beta cDNA molecule per two T cells in model experiments. The donors were divided into four age groups: young (average approximately 16 years), middle-aged (approximately 39), aged (around 59) and long-lived (about 90). The study measured age-related changes in TCR beta repertoire diversity using deep sequencing normalized with unique cDNA molecular identifiers. The study analyzed two additional independent replicas of 1 million unique cDNA reads from the same blood draw for two donors, one aged 18 to 30 and one aged 80 or older. To avoid experimental bias, donors of different ages were distributed randomly across sequencing lanes.

Beyond this particular receptor, the publication reports: Compared with the aged group, the long-lived group had more naive CD4+ T cells, fewer expanded clones and increased TCR diversity, a pattern suggesting age selection. Bulk unsorted PBMC profiling prevented conclusive comparison of naive and antigen-experienced compartments. Because the CMV infection status of the donors was unknown, age-related changes in expanded clonotypes may potentially have been confounded. Observed TCR beta diversity correlated strongly with the percentage of naive T cells measured by flow cytometry. Total diversity estimates from one million sequenced T cells were considered lower bounds and underestimates. As age increased, observed TCR beta diversity per million T cells dropped in a roughly linear way, and a significant reduction was already evident by age approximately 40.

The junction shows trimming of 8 bases on V and 2 bases on J, and the gene matches do not reach 9 bases of it. The CDR3 has 14 amino acids, counting the end cysteine and phenylalanine. The entry retains the CDR3 DNA only, 42 bases that are in frame from base 1. CDR1 and CDR2 are read off the germline V gene as MDHEN and SYDVKM. Systemically healthy Caucasian individuals from Russia, 39 in total and aged about 6 to 100 years, were included as donors. Roughly 10 milliliters of peripheral blood were collected from each donor into EDTA-treated Vacutainer tubes. Ficoll-Paque density-gradient centrifugation was used to isolate PBMCs, with at least 6.5 million per sample. Total RNA, at least 5.5 micrograms per sample, was extracted from PBMCs with Trizol reagent. For every donor, an aliquot of PBMCs went through flow cytometry to measure the percentages of naive CD45RAhigh/CD27high T cells.

The sample comprised blood. The chain is encoded by TRBV28 joined to TRBJ2-7; a stretch of 7 junction bases matches TRBD1. The clonotype originates from a man between 18 and 29 years old in good health. The CDR3 has the sequence CASSGTEFPYEQYF. The nucleotide sequence is TGTGCCAGCTCCGGGACAGAATTCCCCTACGAGCAGTACTTC.